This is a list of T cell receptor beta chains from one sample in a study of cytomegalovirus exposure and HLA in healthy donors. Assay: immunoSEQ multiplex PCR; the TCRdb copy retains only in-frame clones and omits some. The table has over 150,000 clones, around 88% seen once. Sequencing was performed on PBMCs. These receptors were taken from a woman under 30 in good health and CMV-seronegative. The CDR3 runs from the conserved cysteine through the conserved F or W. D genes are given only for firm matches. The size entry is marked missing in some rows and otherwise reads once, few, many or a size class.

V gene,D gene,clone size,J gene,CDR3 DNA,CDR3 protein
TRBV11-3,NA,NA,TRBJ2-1,TGTGCCAGCAGCTTCGAGCACTCCTACAATGAGCAGTTCTTC,CASSFEHSYNEQFF
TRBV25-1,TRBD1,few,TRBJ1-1,TGTGCCAGCAGGGGACAGGATGGGACTGAAGCTTTCTTT,CASRGQDGTEAFF
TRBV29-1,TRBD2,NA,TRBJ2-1,TGCAGCGTCACAAACTCACCGGGACAGGGAAGGGCTAGCGGGAGGTTCAATGAGCAGTTCTTC,CSVTNSPGQGRASGRFNEQFF
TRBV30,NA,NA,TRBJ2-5,TGTGCCTGGAGCAGACAAGAGACCCAGTACTTC,CAWSRQETQYF
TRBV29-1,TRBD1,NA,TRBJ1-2,TGCAGCGCGCTTGAACCCAATCAGGGGGTGAATAGCTATGGCTACACCTTC,CSALEPNQGVNSYGYTF
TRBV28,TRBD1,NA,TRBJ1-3,TGTGCCAGCAGTTTGGGACAGGGAGTAACAACCATATATTTT,CASSLGQGVTTIYF
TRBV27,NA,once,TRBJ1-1,TGTGCCAGCACCCCCGGAAGGTACCAGGGGAGGGTGACTGAAGCTTTCTTT,CASTPGRYQGRVTEAFF
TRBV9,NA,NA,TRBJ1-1,TGTGCCAGCAGCGTAGGAGGGGAGGCCACTGAAGCTTTCTTT,CASSVGGEATEAFF
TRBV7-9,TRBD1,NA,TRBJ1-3,TGTGCCAGCAGCTTCGGACAGGGGGCTGGAAACACCATATATTTT,CASSFGQGAGNTIYF
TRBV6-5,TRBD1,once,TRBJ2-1,TGTGCCAGCAGGAGACAGGGGGCGCGGGTCGATGAGCAGTTCTTC,CASRRQGARVDEQFF
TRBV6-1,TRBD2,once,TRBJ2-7,TGTGCCAGCACTTGGACTAGCGGGGCCCCTCTGGAGCAGTACTTC,CASTWTSGAPLEQYF
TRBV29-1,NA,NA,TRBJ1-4,TGCAGCGCCGACCTCGGAAACAGTAGGCCTAATGAAAAACTGTTTTTT,CSADLGNSRPNEKLFF
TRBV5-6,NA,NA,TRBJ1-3,TGTGCCAGCAGCTTGATCTACTCTGGAAACACCATATATTTT,CASSLIYSGNTIYF
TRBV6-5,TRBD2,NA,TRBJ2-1,TGTGCCAGCAGGGACCTAGCGGGGGGTTACAATGAGCAGTTCTTC,CASRDLAGGYNEQFF
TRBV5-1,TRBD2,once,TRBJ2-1,TGCGCCAGCAGCTTGACGGGGGGGTACAATGAGCAGTTCTTC,CASSLTGGYNEQFF
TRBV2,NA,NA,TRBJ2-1,TGTGCCAGGTCTAGCGAAAGCTCCTACAATGAGCAGTTCTTC,CARSSESSYNEQFF
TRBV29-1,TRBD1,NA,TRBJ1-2,TGCAGCGTTGAGGCGGGACAGGGGGCGCGTGGCTACACCTTC,CSVEAGQGARGYTF
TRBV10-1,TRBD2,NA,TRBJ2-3,TGCGCCAGCAGTTCACGGCGGGAGGGCCTGACAGATACGCAGTATTTT,CASSSRREGLTDTQYF
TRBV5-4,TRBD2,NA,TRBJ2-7,TGTGCCAGCAGCTTGGGGGTAGCGGGAGCTTACGAGCAGTACTTC,CASSLGVAGAYEQYF
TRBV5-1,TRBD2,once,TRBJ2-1,TGCGCCAGCAGCATTGCCGGGACTAGCGGGACTGGTGAGCAGTTCTTC,CASSIAGTSGTGEQFF
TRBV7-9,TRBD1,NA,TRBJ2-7,TGTGCCAGCACCTCTGGACAGGCCCTCTCCTACGAGCAGTACTTC,CASTSGQALSYEQYF
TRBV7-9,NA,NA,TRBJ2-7,TGTGCCAGCAGCTTTCGGGGACAATCCTACGAGCAGTACTTC,CASSFRGQSYEQYF
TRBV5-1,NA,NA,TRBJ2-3,TGCGCCAGCAGCTTGGATCGGAGGGTAGATACGCAGTATTTT,CASSLDRRVDTQYF
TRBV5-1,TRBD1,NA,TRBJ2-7,TGCGCCAGCAGCCCTGGACAGGCAGGCGAGCAGTACTTC,CASSPGQAGEQYF
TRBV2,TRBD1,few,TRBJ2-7,TGTGCCAGCAGTGAAGCGAGGACAGGAATCTACGAGCAGTACTTC,CASSEARTGIYEQYF
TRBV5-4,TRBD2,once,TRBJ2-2,TGTGCCAGCAGCCCCCCGGGACTAGCGGGAGGGACCGGGGAGCTGTTTTTT,CASSPPGLAGGTGELFF
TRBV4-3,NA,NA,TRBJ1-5,TGCGCCAGCAGCCAAGATCGGATTAGCGGGGGGCAAAGCAATCAGCCCCAGCATTTT,CASSQDRISGGQSNQPQHF
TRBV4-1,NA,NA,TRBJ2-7,TGCGCCAGCAGCCAAGAAGCCCAGGGGAGTCCCTACGAGCAGTACTTC,CASSQEAQGSPYEQYF
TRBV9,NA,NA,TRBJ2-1,TGTGCCAGCAGCGTAGCAGGGGACCTCTACAATGAGCAGTTCTTC,CASSVAGDLYNEQFF
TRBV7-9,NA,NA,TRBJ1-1,TGTGCCAGCAGCTTAGAAGACAGGAGAAACACTGAAGCTTTCTTT,CASSLEDRRNTEAFF
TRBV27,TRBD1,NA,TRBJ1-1,TGTGCCAGCAATCCAGGGGGGAAGTACACTGAAGCTTTCTTT,CASNPGGKYTEAFF
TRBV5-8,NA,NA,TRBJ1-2,TGTGCCAGCAGCTTGGTAGGGGCCCTCTATGGCTACACCTTC,CASSLVGALYGYTF
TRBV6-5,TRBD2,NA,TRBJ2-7,TGTGCCAGCAGAACTCTAGCGGGAGGCTCCTACGAGCAGTACTTC,CASRTLAGGSYEQYF
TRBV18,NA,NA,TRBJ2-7,TGTGCCAGCTCACCATACCCGGCAGCGTACGACGAGCAGTACTTC,CASSPYPAAYDEQYF
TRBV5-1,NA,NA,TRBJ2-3,TGCGCCAGCACCTATCTGGCGGGGTCCGGCACAGATACGCAGTATTTT,CASTYLAGSGTDTQYF
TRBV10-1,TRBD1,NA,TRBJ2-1,TGCGCCAGCAGTGAACAGACAGGGGGCTCGACTAATGAGCAGTTCTTC,CASSEQTGGSTNEQFF
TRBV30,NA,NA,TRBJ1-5,TGTGCCTGGAGTGGGGACTCTGTCAATCAGCCCCAGCATTTT,CAWSGDSVNQPQHF
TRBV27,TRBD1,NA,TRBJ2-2,TGTGCCAGCAGTTTACGGGGACAGGGAACAATCACCGGGGAGCTGTTTTTT,CASSLRGQGTITGELFF
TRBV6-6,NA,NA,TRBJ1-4,TGTGCCAGCAGTCGGGTATCAACTAATGAAAAACTGTTTTTT,CASSRVSTNEKLFF
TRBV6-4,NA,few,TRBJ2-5,TGTGCCAGCAGTGACGTGGCAGGGTCCAAGGAGACCCAGTACTTC,CASSDVAGSKETQYF
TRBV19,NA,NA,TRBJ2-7,TGTGCCAGTAGTTCCCCGCTAGATTCCTCCTACGAGCAGTACTTC,CASSSPLDSSYEQYF
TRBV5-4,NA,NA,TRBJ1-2,TGTGCCAGCAGCTTGGAGCCGAGAGGCTACACCTTC,CASSLEPRGYTF
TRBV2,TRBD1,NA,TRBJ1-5,TGTGCCAGCAGCGCCGGGACAGGTAATCAGCCCCAGCATTTT,CASSAGTGNQPQHF
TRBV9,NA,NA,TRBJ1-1,TGTGCCAGCAGCCTCCGACCGGCGGATGAAGCTTTCTTT,CASSLRPADEAFF
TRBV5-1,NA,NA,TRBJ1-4,TGCGCCAGCAGCTTGGTGGGCAGTACTAATGAAAAACTGTTTTTT,CASSLVGSTNEKLFF
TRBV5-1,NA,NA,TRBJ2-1,TGCGCCAGCACCCTCAATTCAGGCAGCTCCTACAATGAGCAGTTCTTC,CASTLNSGSSYNEQFF
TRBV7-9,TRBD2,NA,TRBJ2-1,TGTGCATCGGGACTAGCATCCTACAATGAGCAGTTCTTC,CASGLASYNEQFF
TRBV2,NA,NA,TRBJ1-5,TGTGCCAGCAGTGAAGCGGCTCAGCCCCAGCATTTT,CASSEAAQPQHF
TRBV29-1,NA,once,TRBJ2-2,TGCAGCGTTGAAGATTCCGGTGGACAGCTGAACACCGGGGAGCTGTTTTTT,CSVEDSGGQLNTGELFF